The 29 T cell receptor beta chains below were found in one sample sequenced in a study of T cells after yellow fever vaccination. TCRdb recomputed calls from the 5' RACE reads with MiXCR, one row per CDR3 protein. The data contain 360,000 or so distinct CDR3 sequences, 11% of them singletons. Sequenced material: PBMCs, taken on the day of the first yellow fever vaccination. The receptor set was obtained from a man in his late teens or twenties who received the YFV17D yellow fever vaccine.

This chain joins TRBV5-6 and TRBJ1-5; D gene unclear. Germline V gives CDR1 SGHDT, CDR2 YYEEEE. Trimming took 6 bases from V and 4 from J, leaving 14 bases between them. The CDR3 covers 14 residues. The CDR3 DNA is TGTGCCAGCATCCTCGCAACGGGGAATCAGCCCCAGCATTTT. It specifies CASILATGNQPQHF.

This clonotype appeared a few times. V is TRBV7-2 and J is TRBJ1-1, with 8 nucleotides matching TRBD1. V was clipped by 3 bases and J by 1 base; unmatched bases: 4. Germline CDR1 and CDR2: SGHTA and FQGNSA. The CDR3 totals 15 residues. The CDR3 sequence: CASSFQGARNTEAFF. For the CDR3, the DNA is TGTGCCAGCAGCTTCCAGGGGGCGAGGAACACTGAAGCTTTCTTT.

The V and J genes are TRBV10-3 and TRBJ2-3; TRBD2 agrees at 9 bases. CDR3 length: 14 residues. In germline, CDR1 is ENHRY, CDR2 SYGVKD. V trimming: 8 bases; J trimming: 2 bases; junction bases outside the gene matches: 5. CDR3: CAIGLAGSTDTQYF. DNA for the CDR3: TGTGCCATCGGTCTAGCGGGGTCCACAGATACGCAGTATTTT.

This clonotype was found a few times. The CDR3 nucleotides are TGTGCCAGCAGCTATGAGGAGGAGCTCTATGGCTACACCTTC. This encodes CASSYEEELYGYTF. The V and J genes are TRBV5-6 and TRBJ1-2; D call uncertain. CDR1 and CDR2 from the germline V gene are SGHDT and YYEEEE. V was cut by 3 bases and J by 4 bases, with 13 bases left in between. The CDR3 loop spans 14 amino acids.

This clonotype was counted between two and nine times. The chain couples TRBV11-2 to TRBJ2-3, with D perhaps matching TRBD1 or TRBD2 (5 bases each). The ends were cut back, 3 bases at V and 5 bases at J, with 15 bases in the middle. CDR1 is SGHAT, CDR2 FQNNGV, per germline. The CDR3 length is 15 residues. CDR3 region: CASSFTGTLEDTQYF. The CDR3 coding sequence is TGTGCCAGCAGCTTTACCGGGACGCTAGAAGATACGCAGTATTTT.

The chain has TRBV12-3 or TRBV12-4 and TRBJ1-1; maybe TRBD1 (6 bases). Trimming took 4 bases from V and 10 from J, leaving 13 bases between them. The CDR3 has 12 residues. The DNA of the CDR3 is TGTGCCAGCAGTTCAGCGCAGGGGCGAGCTTTCTTT. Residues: CASSSAQGRAFF.

The CDR3 nucleotides read TGTGCCAGCAGCTTCTCAGGGGAGACTGAAGCTTTCTTT. Translating gives CASSFSGETEAFF. This chain links TRBV7-9 with TRBJ1-1; D perhaps matches TRBD1 (6 bases). The CDR3 covers 13 residues. V gave up 3 bases and J gave up 5 bases, with 10 bases separating them. Germline CDR1 SEHNR, CDR2 FQNEAQ (reference sequence). Supplemented by reference TRBV7-9 and TRBJ1-1, the full variable domain reads DTGVSQNPRHKITKRGQNVTFRCDPISEHNRLYWYRQTLGQGPEFLTYFQNEAQLEKSRLLSDRFSAERPKGSFSTLEIQRTEQGDSAMYLCASSFSGETEAFFGQGTRLTVV.

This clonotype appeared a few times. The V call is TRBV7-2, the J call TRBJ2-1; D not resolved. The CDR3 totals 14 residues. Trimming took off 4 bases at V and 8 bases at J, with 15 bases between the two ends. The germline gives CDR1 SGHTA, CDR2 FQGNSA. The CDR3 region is CASSSRSAADEQFF. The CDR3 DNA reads TGTGCCAGCAGCTCCCGTTCTGCGGCGGATGAGCAGTTCTTC.

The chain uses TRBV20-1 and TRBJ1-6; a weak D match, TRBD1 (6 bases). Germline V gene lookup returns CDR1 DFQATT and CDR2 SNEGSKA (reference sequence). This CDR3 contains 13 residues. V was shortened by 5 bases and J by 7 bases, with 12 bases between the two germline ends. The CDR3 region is CSAGGAWNSPLHF. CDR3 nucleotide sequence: TGCAGTGCTGGGGGGGCTTGGAATTCACCCCTCCACTTT.

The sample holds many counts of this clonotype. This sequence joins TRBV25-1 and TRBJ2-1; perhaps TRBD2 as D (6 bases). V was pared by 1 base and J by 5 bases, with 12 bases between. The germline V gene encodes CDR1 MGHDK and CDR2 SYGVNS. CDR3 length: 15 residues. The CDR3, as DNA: TGTGCCAGCAGTGAATTCCGGGGGAGAAACAATGAGCAGTTCTTC. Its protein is CASSEFRGRNNEQFF.

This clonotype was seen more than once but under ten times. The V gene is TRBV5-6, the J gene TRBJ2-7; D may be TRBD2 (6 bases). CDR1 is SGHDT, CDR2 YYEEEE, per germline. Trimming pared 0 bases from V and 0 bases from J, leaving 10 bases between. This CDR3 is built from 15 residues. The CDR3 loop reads CASSLERGLSYEQYV. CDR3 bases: TGTGCCAGCAGCTTGGAACGGGGACTCTCCTACGAGCAGTACGTC.

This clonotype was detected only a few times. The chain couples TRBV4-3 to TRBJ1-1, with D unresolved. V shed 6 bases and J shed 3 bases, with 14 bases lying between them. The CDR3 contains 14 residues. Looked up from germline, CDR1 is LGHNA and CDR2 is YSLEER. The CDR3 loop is CASSLGFWDTEAFF. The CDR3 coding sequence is TGCGCCAGCAGTCTGGGCTTCTGGGACACTGAAGCTTTCTTT.

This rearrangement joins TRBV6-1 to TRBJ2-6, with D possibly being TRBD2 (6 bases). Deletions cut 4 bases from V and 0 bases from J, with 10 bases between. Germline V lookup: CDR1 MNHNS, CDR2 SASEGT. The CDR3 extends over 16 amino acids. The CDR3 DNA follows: TGTGCCAGCAGTGCCGGAGGGCCCTCTGGGGCCAACGTCCTGACTTTC. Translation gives CASSAGGPSGANVLTF.

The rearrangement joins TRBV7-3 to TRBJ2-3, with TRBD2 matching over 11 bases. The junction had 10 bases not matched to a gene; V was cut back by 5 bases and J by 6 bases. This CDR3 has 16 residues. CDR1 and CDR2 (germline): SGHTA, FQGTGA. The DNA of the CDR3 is TGTGCCAGCAGCCCAGTAGCGGGGGGGCCGGCCGATACGCAGTATTTT. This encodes CASSPVAGGPADTQYF.

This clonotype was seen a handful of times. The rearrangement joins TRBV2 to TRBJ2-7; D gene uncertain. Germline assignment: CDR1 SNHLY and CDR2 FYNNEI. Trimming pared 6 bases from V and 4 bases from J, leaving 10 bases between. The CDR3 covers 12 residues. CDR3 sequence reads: CASRPDGYEQYF. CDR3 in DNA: TGTGCCAGCAGGCCGGACGGATACGAGCAGTACTTC.

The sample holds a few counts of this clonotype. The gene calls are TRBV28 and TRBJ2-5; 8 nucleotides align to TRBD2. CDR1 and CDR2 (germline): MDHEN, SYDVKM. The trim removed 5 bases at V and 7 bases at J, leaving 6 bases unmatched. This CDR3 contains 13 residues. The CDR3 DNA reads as TGTGCCAGCAGTGGGGGACTAGTCGGGACCCAGTACTTC. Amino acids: CASSGGLVGTQYF.

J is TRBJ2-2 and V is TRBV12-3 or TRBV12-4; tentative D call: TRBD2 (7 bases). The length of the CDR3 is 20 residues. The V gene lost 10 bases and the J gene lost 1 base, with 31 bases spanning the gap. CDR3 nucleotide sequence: TGTGCCACCGAGCTGCGTCCAACGGGGGGCTTTACTCTGAACACCGGGGAGCTGTTTTTT. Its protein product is CATELRPTGGFTLNTGELFF.

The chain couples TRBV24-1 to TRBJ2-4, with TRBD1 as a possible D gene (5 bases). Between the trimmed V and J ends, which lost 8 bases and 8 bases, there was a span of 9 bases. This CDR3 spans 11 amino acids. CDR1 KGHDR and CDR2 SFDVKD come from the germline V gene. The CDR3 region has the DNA TGTGCCACCATGGACAATTACATTCAGTACTTC. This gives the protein CATMDNYIQYF.

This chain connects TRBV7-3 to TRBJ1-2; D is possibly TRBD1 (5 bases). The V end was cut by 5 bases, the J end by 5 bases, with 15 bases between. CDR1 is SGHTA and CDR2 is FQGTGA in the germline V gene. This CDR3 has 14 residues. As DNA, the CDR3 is TGTGCCAGCAGCCTCACCGGGGCAGAATATGGCTACACCTTC. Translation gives CASSLTGAEYGYTF.

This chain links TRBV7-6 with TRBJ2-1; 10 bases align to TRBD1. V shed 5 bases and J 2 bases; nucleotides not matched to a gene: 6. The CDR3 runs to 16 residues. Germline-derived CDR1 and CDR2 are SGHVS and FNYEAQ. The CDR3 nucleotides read TGTGCCAGCAGCCCGCGACAGGGGGCGACCTACAATGAGCAGTTCTTC. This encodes CASSPRQGATYNEQFF.

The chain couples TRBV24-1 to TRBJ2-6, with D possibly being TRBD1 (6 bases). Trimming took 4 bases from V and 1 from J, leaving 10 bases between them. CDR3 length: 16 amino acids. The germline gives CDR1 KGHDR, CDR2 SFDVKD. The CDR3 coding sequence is TGTGCCACCAGTGAGCTAGGGGGATCTGGGGCCAACGTCCTGACTTTC. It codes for CATSELGGSGANVLTF.

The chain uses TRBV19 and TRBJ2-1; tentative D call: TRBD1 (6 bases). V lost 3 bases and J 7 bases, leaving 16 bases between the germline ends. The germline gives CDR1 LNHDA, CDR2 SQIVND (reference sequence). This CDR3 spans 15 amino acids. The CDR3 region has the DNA TGTGCCAGTAGTATCGCCTCTCTGCAGGGGAATGAGCAGTTCTTC. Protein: CASSIASLQGNEQFF.

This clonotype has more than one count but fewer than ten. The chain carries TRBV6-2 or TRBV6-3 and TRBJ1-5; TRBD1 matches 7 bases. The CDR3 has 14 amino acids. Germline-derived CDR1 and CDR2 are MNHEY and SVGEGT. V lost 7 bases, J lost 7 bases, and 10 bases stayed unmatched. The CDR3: CASTSTGQSQPQHF. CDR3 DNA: TGTGCCAGCACCTCGACAGGGCAGTCCCAGCCCCAGCATTTT.

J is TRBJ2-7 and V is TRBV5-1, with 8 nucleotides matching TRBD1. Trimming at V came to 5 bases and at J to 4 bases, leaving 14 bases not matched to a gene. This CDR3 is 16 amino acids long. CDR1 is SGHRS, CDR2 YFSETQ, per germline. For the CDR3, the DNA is TGCGCCAGCAGTAGGAGTGCCGACAGGGGCATATACGAGCAGTACTTC. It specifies CASSRSADRGIYEQYF. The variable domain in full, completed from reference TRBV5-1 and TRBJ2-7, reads KAGVTQTPRYLIKTRGQQVTLSCSPISGHRSVSWYQQTPGQGLQFLFEYFSETQRNKGNFPGRFSGRQFSNSRSEMNVSTLELGDSALYLCASSRSADRGIYEQYFGPGTRLTVT.

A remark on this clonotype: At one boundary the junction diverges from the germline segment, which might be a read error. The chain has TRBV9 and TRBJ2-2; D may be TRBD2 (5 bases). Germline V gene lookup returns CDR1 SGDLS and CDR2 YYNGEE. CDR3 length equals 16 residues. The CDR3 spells CASSPRASRDTGELVF. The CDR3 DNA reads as TGTGCCAGCAGCCCTCGGGCTAGCCGCGACACCGGGGAGCTGGTTTTT.

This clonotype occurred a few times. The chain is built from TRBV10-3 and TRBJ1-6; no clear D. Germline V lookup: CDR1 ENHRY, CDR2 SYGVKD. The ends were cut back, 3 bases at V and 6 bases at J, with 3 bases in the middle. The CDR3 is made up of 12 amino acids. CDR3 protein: CAISDSNSPLHF. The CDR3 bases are TGTGCCATCAGTGATTCTAATTCACCCCTCCACTTT.

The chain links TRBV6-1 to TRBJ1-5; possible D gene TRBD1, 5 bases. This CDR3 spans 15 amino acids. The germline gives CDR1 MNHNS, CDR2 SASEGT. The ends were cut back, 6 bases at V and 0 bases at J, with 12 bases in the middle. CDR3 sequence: CASRRAGASNQPQHF. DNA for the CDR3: TGTGCCAGCAGACGCGCCGGGGCTAGCAATCAGCCCCAGCATTTT.

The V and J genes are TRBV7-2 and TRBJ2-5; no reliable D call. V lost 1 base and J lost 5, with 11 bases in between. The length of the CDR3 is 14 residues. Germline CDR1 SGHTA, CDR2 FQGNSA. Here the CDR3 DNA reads TGTGCCAGCAGCTTAGAGTACTCGGTGGAGACCCAGTACTTC. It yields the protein CASSLEYSVETQYF. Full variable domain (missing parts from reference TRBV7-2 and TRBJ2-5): GAGVSQSPSNKVTEKGKDVELRCDPISGHTALYWYRQSLGQGLEFLIYFQGNSAPDKSGLPSDRFSAERTGGSVSTLTIQRTQQEDSAVYLCASSLEYSVETQYFGPGTRLLVL.

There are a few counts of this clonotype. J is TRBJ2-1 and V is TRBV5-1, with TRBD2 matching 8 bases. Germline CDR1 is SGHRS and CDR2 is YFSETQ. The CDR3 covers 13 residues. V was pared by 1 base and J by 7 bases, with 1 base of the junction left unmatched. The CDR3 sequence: CASSLRGGNEQFF. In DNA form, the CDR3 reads TGCGCCAGCAGCTTGCGGGGGGGGAATGAGCAGTTCTTC.